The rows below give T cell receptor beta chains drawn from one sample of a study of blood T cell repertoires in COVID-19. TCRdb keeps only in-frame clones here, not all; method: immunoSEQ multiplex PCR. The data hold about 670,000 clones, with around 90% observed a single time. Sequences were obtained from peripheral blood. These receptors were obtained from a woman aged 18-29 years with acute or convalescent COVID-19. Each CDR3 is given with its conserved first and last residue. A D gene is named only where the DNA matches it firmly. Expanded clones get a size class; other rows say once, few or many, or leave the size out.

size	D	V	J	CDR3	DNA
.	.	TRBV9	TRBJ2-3	CASSGSGTPKILSSTDTQYF	TGTGCCAGCAGCGGATCCGGGACTCCCAAGATTCTATCTAGCACAGATACGCAGTATTTT
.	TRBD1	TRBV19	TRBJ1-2	CASSAPGQGPGYTF	TGTGCCAGTAGTGCGCCGGGACAGGGTCCTGGCTACACCTTC
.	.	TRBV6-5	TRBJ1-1	CASSYGGRNTEAFF	TGTGCCAGCAGTTACGGGGGGAGGAACACTGAAGCTTTCTTT
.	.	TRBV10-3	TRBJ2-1	CAINRAGSGGGDNEQFF	TGTGCCATCAACCGGGCCGGGTCGGGGGGCGGTGACAATGAGCAGTTCTTC
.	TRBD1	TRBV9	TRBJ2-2	CASRTGQGTGELFF	TGTGCCAGCAGAACGGGACAGGGCACCGGGGAGCTGTTTTTT
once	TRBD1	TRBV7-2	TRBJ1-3	CASSNHRGGNTIYF	TGTGCCAGCAGCAACCACAGGGGAGGAAACACCATATATTTT
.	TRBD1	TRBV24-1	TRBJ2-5	CATSDAGQGARETQYF	TGTGCCACCAGTGATGCCGGACAGGGGGCGCGAGAGACCCAGTACTTC
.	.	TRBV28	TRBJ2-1	CASQAGATYNEQFF	TGTGCCAGTCAGGCAGGGGCGACCTACAATGAGCAGTTCTTC
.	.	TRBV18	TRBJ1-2	CASSPQVTASNYGYTF	TGTGCCAGCTCACCACAAGTCACAGCCTCAAACTATGGCTACACCTTC
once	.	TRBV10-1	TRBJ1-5	CASTARRSFGNQPQHF	TGCGCCAGCACTGCCAGGAGGTCCTTCGGGAATCAGCCCCAGCATTTT
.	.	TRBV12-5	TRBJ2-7	CASGLVQGSYEQYF	TGTGCTAGTGGTTTGGTGCAGGGGTCCTACGAGCAGTACTTC
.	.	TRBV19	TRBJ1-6	CASSLSGSYNSPLHF	TGTGCCAGTAGCCTCAGCGGTTCTTATAATTCACCCCTCCACTTT
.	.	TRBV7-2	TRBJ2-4	CASERGGIQYF	TGTGCCAGCGAAAGGGGGGGCATTCAGTACTTC
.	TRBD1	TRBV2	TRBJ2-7	CASNWDSYEQYF	TGTGCCAGCAATTGGGACAGCTACGAGCAGTACTTC
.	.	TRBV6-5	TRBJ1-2	CASSRGNADGYTF	TGTGCCAGCAGTCGGGGAAATGCGGATGGCTACACCTTC
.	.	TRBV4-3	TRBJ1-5	CASSQDQPGKNQPQHF	TGCGCCAGCAGCCAAGACCAGCCAGGGAAAAATCAGCCCCAGCATTTT
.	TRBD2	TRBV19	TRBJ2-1	CATLGLDGNEQFF	TGTGCCACCCTCGGACTAGATGGTAATGAGCAGTTCTTC
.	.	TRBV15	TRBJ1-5	CATSTGASNQPQHF	TGTGCCACCAGCACAGGGGCCAGCAATCAGCCCCAGCATTTT
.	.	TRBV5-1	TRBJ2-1	CASSLLSSYNEQFF	TGCGCCAGCAGCCTGCTGAGCTCCTACAATGAGCAGTTCTTC
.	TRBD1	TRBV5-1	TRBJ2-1	CASSGDSSYNEQFF	TGCGCCAGCAGCGGGGACAGCTCCTACAATGAGCAGTTCTTC
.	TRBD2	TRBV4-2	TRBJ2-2	CASSQEEKGLAANTGELFF	TGTGCCAGCAGCCAAGAAGAAAAGGGACTAGCGGCGAACACCGGGGAGCTGTTTTTT
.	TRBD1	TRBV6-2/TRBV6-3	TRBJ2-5	CASSRQGSRETQYF	TGTGCCAGCAGCCGACAGGGCTCGCGGGAGACCCAGTACTTC
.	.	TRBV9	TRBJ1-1	CASSVRGKTEAFF	TGTGCCAGCAGCGTAAGGGGGAAAACTGAAGCTTTCTTT
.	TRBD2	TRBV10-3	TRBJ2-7	CAISGGDSGASSYEQYF	TGTGCCATCAGTGGGGGGGATAGCGGGGCATCCTCCTACGAGCAGTACTTC
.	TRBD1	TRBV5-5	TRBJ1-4	CASSFYFGQANEKLFF	TGTGCCAGCAGCTTTTACTTCGGACAGGCTAATGAAAAACTGTTTTTT
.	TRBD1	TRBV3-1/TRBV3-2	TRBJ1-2	CASSQDPFGQGRNYGYTF	TGTGCCAGCAGCCAAGATCCCTTCGGACAGGGCCGCAACTATGGCTACACCTTC
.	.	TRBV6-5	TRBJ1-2	CASLDYGYTF	TGTGCCAGCTTAGATTATGGCTACACCTTC
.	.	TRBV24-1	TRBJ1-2	CATSDSIEGGLGYTF	TGTGCCACCAGTGACTCCATTGAGGGGGGGCTAGGCTACACCTTC
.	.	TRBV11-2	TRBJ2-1	CASSLWGEDYNEQFF	TGTGCCAGCAGCTTATGGGGAGAAGACTACAATGAGCAGTTCTTC
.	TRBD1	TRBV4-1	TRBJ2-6	CASSQGTGGAGANVLTF	TGCGCCAGCAGCCAAGGGACAGGGGGCGCAGGGGCCAACGTCCTGACTTTC
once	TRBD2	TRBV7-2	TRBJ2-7	CASSLGGLAGNYEQYF	TGTGCCAGCAGCTTAGGGGGACTAGCGGGTAACTACGAGCAGTACTTC
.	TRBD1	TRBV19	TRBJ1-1	CASSRAGGKNTEAFF	TGTGCCAGTAGTAGGGCAGGGGGGAAGAACACTGAAGCTTTCTTT
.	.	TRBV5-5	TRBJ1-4	CASSSWTATNEKLFF	TGTGCCAGCAGCAGTTGGACAGCAACTAATGAAAAACTGTTTTTT
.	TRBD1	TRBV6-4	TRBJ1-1	CATGTGRGSRVTEAFF	TGTGCCACTGGGACAGGGCGGGGATCAAGGGTCACTGAAGCTTTCTTT
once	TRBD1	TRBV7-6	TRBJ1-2	CASSPTGTAYGYTF	TGTGCCAGCAGCCCAACCGGGACAGCCTATGGCTACACCTTC
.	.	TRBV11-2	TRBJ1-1	CASSLLGGPRTEAFF	TGTGCCAGCAGCTTATTGGGGGGTCCTAGGACTGAAGCTTTCTTT
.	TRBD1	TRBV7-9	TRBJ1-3	CASRTDRDSSGNTIYF	TGTGCCAGCAGGACCGACCGGGACAGTAGTGGAAACACCATATATTTT
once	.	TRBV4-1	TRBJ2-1	CASSQVPFVGHEQFF	TGCGCCAGCAGCCAAGTCCCGTTCGTGGGGCATGAGCAGTTCTTC
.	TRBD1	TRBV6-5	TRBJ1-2	CASSPGQGPHYGYTF	TGTGCCAGCAGCCCCGGACAGGGACCTCACTATGGCTACACCTTC
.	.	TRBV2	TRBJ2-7	CASRVQGHEQYF	TGTGCCAGCAGGGTACAGGGTCACGAGCAGTACTTC
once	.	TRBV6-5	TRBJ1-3	CASSYEAGNTIYF	TGTGCCAGCAGTTACGAGGCTGGAAACACCATATATTTT
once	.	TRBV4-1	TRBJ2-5	CASSNGGTQYF	TGCGCCAGCAGCAACGGGGGGACCCAGTACTTC
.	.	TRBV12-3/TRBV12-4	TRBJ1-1	CATTGTTEAFF	TGTGCCACCACAGGGACCACTGAAGCTTTCTTT
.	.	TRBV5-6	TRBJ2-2	CASSLSLTTNTGELFF	TGTGCCAGCAGCTTGTCCTTGACAACGAACACCGGGGAGCTGTTTTTT
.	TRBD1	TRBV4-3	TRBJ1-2	CASSQDRARAGGTFYGYTF	TGCGCCAGCAGCCAAGATAGGGCTAGGGCAGGGGGCACTTTCTATGGCTACACCTTC
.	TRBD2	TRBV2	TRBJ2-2	CASSRLAGNTGELFF	TGTGCCAGCAGTAGACTAGCGGGGAACACCGGGGAGCTGTTTTTT
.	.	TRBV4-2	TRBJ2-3	CASSQDSTRPDRTDTQYF	TGTGCCAGCAGCCAAGACTCCACCCGCCCCGACAGAACAGATACGCAGTATTTT
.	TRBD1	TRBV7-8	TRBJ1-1	CASSLSDRDTFLTEAFF	TGTGCCAGCAGCTTGTCGGACAGGGATACATTTCTCACTGAAGCTTTCTTT
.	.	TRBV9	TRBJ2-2	CASSVSRGQPNTGELFF	TGTGCCAGCAGCGTCTCGCGCGGACAGCCTAACACCGGGGAGCTGTTTTTT
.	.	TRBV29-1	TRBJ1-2	CSVEDRARDGYTF	TGCAGCGTTGAAGACAGGGCCCGAGATGGCTACACCTTC